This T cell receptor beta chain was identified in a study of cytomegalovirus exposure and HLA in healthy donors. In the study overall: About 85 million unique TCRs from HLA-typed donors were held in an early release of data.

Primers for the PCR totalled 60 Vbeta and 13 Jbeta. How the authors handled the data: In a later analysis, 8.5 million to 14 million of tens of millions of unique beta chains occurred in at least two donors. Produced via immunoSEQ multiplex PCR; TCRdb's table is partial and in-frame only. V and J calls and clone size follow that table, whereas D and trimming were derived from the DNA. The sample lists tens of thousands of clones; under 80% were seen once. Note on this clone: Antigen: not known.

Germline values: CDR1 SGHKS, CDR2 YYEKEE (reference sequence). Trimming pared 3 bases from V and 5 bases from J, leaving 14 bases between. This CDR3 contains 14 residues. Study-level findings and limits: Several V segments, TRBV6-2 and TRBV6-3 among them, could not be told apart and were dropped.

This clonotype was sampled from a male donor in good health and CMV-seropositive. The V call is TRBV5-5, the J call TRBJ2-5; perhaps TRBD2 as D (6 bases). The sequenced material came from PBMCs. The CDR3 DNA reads TGTGCCAGCAGCTCTCAGGCTAGCGTGGAGACCCAGTACTTC. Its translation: CASSSQASVETQYF.